This paragraph covers one TCR beta chain sequence. Its antigen is still unknown. Every isolated RNA sample was fully reverse transcribed, so sequencing captured expressed TCRB transcripts. TCRdb's copy holds only in-frame clones and misses some; the assay was immunoSEQ multiplex PCR. The sample shows some 350,000 clones, roughly 13% of them seen only once. This entry comes from a study of beta chain features in type 1 diabetes. Findings of the study overall: There was a moderate but significant shortening of TCRB CDR3s in all four CD4+ subsets of Type 1 diabetes patients. PCR might favor shorter templates, equally in patients and controls. VDJ junctions from type 1 diabetes patients carried fewer insertions and larger deletions.

CD4+ cells of the naive, central memory, regulatory and stem cell-like memory types were sorted via CD45RO/CCR7/CD25/CD127/CD95/CD27. V was clipped by 8 bases and J by 4 bases; unmatched bases: 6. The CDR3 extends over 13 amino acids. CDR1 and CDR2 from the germline V gene are SGHTA and FQGTGA. Source material: naive CD4+ T cells from blood. The sequence was collected from a woman younger than 35 with type 1 diabetes. The chain employs TRBV7-3 and TRBJ2-3, with 7 nucleotides matching TRBD2. CDR3 DNA: TGTGCCAGCGGCTGGACTAGTGCAGATACGCAGTATTTT. Its protein product is CASGWTSADTQYF.